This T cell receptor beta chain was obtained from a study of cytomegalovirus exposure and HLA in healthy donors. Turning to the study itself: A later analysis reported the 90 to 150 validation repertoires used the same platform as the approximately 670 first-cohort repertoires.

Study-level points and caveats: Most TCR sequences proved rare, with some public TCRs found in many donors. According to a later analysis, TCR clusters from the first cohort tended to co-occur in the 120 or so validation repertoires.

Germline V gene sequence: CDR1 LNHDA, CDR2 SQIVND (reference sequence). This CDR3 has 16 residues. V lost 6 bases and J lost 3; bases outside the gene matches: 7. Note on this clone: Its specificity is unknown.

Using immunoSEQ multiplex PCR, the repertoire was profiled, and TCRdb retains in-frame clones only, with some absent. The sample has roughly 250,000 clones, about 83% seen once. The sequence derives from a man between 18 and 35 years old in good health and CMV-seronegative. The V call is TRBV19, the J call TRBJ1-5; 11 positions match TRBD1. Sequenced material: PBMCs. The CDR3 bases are TGTGCCAGTAGAGTGGGACAGGGGGTTTACAATCAGCCCCAGCATTTT. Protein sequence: CASRVGQGVYNQPQHF.